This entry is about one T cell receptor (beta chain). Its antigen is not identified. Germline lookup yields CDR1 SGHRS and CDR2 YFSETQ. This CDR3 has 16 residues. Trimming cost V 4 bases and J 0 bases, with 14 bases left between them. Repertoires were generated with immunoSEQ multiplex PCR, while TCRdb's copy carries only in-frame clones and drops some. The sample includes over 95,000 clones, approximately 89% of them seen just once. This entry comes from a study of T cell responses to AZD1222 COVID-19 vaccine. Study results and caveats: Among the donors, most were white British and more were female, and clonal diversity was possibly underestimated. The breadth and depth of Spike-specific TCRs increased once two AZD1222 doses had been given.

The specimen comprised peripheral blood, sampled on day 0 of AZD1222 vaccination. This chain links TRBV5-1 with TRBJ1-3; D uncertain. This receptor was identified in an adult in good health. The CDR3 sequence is CASSRGPLSSGNTIYF. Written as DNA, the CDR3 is TGCGCCAGCAGCCGAGGTCCCTTGAGCTCTGGAAACACCATATATTTT.